This TCR beta chain was retrieved from a study of cytomegalovirus exposure and HLA in healthy donors. The CDR3 is 15 amino acids. Trimming at V came to 4 bases and at J to 4 bases, leaving 9 bases not matched to a gene. Germline V CDR1 and CDR2: MGHDK, SYGVNS. PCR was performed using 60 Vbeta and 13 Jbeta primers. Libraries were prepared by immunoSEQ multiplex PCR; TCRdb keeps only in-frame clonotypes and omits some of them. The table lists approximately 110,000 clones, approximately 15% of them singletons. With respect to this clone: Antigen specificity is unknown.

Study-level findings and limits: An apparent linkage of common viral pathogens to several of the most significant clusters emerged in a later analysis. In all likelihood, a cluster of highly shared sequence variants was a sequencing artifact.

This chain uses TRBV25-1 with TRBJ1-2, with 7 bases fitting TRBD1. What was sequenced was PBMCs. The receptor's source is a woman under 30 in good health and CMV-seronegative. The CDR3 loop reads CASSGGTVRGYGYTF. CDR3 bases: TGTGCCAGCAGTGGAGGGACAGTGAGGGGCTATGGCTACACCTTC.